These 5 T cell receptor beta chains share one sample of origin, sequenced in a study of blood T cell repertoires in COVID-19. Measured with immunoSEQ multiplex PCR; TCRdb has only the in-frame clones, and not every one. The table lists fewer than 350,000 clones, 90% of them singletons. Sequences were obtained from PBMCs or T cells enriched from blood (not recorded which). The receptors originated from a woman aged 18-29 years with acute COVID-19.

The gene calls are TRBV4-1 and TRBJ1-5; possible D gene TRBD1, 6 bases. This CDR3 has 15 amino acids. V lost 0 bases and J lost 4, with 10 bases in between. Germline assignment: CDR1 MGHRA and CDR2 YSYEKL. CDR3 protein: CASSQEGAGNQPQHF. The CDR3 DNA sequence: TGCGCCAGCAGCCAAGAGGGGGCAGGGAATCAGCCCCAGCATTTT.

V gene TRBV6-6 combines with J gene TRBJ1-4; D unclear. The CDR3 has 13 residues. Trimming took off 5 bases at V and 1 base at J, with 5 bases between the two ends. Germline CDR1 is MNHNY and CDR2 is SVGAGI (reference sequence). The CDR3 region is CASSLRTNEKLFF. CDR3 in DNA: TGTGCCAGCAGTCTTAGAACTAATGAAAAACTGTTTTTT.

The CDR3 reads CASSLQTSGMLDEQYF. DNA of the CDR3: TGTGCCAGCAGTTTACAGACTAGCGGGATGCTCGACGAGCAGTACTTC. The genes are TRBV28 and TRBJ2-7; 11 positions match TRBD2. The germline gives CDR1 MDHEN, CDR2 SYDVKM. V trimming: 2 bases; J trimming: 5 bases; junction bases outside the gene matches: 8. This CDR3 comprises 16 residues.

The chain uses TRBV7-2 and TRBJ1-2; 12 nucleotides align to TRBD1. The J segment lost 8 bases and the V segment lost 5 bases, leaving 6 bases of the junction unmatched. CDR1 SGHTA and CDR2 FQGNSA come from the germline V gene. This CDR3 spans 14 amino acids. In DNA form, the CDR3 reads TGTGCCAGCAGCCGGGACAGGGGGCTAGGAGGCTACACCTTC. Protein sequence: CASSRDRGLGGYTF.

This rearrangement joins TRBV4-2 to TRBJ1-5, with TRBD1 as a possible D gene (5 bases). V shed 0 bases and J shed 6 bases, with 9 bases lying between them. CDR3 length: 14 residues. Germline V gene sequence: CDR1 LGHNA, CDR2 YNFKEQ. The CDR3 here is CASSQEGGSQPQHF. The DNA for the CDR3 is TGTGCCAGCAGCCAAGAGGGGGGGAGTCAGCCCCAGCATTTT.